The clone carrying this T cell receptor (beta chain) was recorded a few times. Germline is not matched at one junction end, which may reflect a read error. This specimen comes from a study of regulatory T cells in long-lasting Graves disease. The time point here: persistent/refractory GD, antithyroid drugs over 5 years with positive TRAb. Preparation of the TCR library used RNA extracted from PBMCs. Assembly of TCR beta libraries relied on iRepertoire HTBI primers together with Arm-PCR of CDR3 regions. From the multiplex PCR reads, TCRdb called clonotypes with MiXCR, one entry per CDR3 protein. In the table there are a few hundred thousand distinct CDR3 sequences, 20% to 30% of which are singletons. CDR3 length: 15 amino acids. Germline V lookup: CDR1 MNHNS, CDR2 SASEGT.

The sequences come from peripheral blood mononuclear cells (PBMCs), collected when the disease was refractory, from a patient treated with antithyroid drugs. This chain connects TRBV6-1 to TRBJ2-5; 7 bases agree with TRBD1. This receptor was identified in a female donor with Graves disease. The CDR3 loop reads CASRPGDRDQETQYF. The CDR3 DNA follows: TGTGCCAGCAGACCGGGCGACAGGGACCAGGAGACCCAGTACTTC.